Each of the 17 T cell receptor beta chains below was sequenced from the same sample in a study of blood T cell repertoires in COVID-19. Assay used: immunoSEQ multiplex PCR; TCRdb lists only in-frame clones, some missing. The sample contains 14,000 or so clones, 83% of which appear only once. The sequenced sample was peripheral blood. These receptors all stem from a woman between 55 and 75 years old with acute or convalescent COVID-19.

J is TRBJ2-1 and V is TRBV19, with 10 bases matching TRBD1. The J segment lost 7 bases and the V segment lost 3 bases, leaving 9 bases of the junction unmatched. CDR1 is LNHDA and CDR2 is SQIVND in the germline V gene (reference sequence). The CDR3 runs 16 residues. The CDR3 DNA reads as TGTGCCAGTAGTATTGTATTTTCGGACAGGGGGAATGAGCAGTTCTTC. Translation gives CASSIVFSDRGNEQFF.

The chain recombines TRBV3-1 (or the pseudogene TRBV3-2) with TRBJ1-5; D uncertain. V was shortened by 1 base and J by 0 bases, with 7 bases between the two germline ends. Germline CDR1 and CDR2: LGHDT and YNNKEL (reference sequence). The CDR3 sequence is 15 residues long. The CDR3 reads CASSQGAISNQPQHF. CDR3 DNA sequence: TGTGCCAGCAGCCAAGGGGCAATTAGCAATCAGCCCCAGCATTTT.

The V and J genes are TRBV15 and TRBJ2-3; 11 bases are a match to TRBD2. Germline trimming cut 4 bases from V and 3 bases from J; bases unmatched to any gene: 6. Germline V gene lookup returns CDR1 LNHNV and CDR2 YYDKDF (reference sequence). The length of the CDR3 is 16 residues. The CDR3 protein is CATSTILAGETDTQYF. CDR3 nucleotides: TGTGCCACCAGCACCATACTAGCGGGAGAGACAGATACGCAGTATTTT.

This rearrangement joins TRBV19 to TRBJ1-2; 10 nucleotides align to TRBD1. V gave up 1 base and J gave up 2 bases; unmatched junction bases: 7. The CDR3 is made up of 17 amino acids. Germline V lookup: CDR1 LNHDA, CDR2 SQIVND (reference sequence). The CDR3 here is CASSIGLGTGANYGYTF. For the CDR3, the DNA is TGTGCCAGTAGTATAGGGCTCGGGACAGGGGCCAACTATGGCTACACCTTC.

The J gene is TRBJ2-7, the V gene TRBV7-2, with a weak D call TRBD2 (5 bases). Per germline, CDR1 SGHTA and CDR2 FQGNSA. Trimming pared 3 bases from V and 2 bases from J, leaving 14 bases between. The CDR3 runs 15 residues. The CDR3: CASSFAPGGTYEQYF. DNA of the CDR3: TGTGCCAGCAGCTTCGCGCCCGGAGGCACCTACGAGCAGTACTTC.

The chain has TRBV6-5 and TRBJ2-3; 8 positions match TRBD1. Germline values: CDR1 MNHEY, CDR2 SVGAGI. The ends lost 0 bases at V and 3 bases at J; junction bases unmatched: 5. This CDR3 contains 16 residues. The CDR3 nucleotides are TGTGCCAGCAGTTACTCGGGGAGACAGGGGACAGATACGCAGTATTTT. Protein sequence: CASSYSGRQGTDTQYF.

The genes are TRBV10-2 and TRBJ2-4; maybe TRBD2 (5 bases). V was trimmed by 10 bases and J by 5 bases, leaving 9 bases between them. The germline V gene has CDR1 WSHSY and CDR2 SAAADI. The CDR3 totals 11 residues. CDR3 sequence: CATAGENIQYF. The CDR3 DNA follows: TGCGCCACGGCCGGGGAAAACATTCAGTACTTC.

CDR3 loop: CASSPRGSYNEQFF. The CDR3 coding sequence is TGTGCCAGCAGCCCCAGGGGCTCCTACAATGAGCAGTTCTTC. The genes are TRBV7-2 and TRBJ2-1, with D tentatively TRBD1 (6 bases). Trimming left V 5 bases short and J 0 bases short, with 8 bases between. The CDR3 has 14 amino acids. CDR1 and CDR2 (germline): SGHTA, FQGNSA.

This clone was observed a handful of times. For the CDR3, the DNA is TGTGCTAGTGGTTTTAGCGGCTGCTCCTACGAGCAGTACTTC. Translating it yields CASGFSGCSYEQYF. This sequence joins TRBV12-5 and TRBJ2-7; TRBD2 might be the D (6 bases). CDR1 is LGHNT, CDR2 FRNRAP, per germline. The CDR3 runs to 14 residues. The ends were cut back, 3 bases at V and 0 bases at J, with 9 bases in the middle.

The rearrangement links TRBV10-3 to TRBJ1-1, with D maybe TRBD1 (5 bases). The CDR3 contains 15 residues. Looked up from germline, CDR1 is ENHRY and CDR2 is SYGVKD. The V end was cut by 2 bases, the J end by 4 bases, with 14 bases between. DNA for the CDR3: TGTGCCATCAGTGAGGGGCTCGGGGGGGGCACTGAAGCTTTCTTT. It specifies CAISEGLGGGTEAFF.

The CDR3 is CASSLPSGTARSETQYF. The CDR3, as DNA: TGTGCCAGCAGTTTACCCTCCGGGACAGCTCGTTCGGAGACCCAGTACTTC. The gene calls are TRBV28 and TRBJ2-5; 7 bases line up with TRBD1. V lost 2 bases to trimming and J lost 5 bases; unmatched junction nucleotides: 14. The CDR3 runs to 17 residues. CDR1 MDHEN and CDR2 SYDVKM come from the germline V gene.

The DNA for the CDR3 is TGCAGCGTTGAAGACCTGACAGCCCGATATGGCTACACCTTC. It encodes CSVEDLTARYGYTF. The V and J genes are TRBV29-1 and TRBJ1-2, with a weak D call TRBD1 (5 bases). CDR3 size: 14 residues. Trimming cost V 0 bases and J 5 bases, with 13 bases left between them. The germline V gene encodes CDR1 SQVTM and CDR2 ANQGSEA.

This clone was picked up one time. The chain carries TRBV18 and TRBJ2-5, with 9 positions matching TRBD1. V was pared by 2 bases and J by 4 bases, with 2 bases of the junction left unmatched. The CDR3 is made up of 14 amino acids. CDR1 is KGHSH and CDR2 is LQKENI in the germline V gene. The CDR3 DNA reads TGTGCCAGCTCACCAGGGACAGGGAGAGAGACCCAGTACTTC. Amino acid sequence: CASSPGTGRETQYF. The full variable domain, its missing parts supplied by reference TRBV18 and TRBJ2-5, is NAGVMQNPRHLVRRRGQEARLRCSPMKGHSHVYWYRQLPEEGLKFMVYLQKENIIDESGMPKERFSAEFPKEGPSILRIQQVVRGDSAAYFCASSPGTGRETQYFGPGTRLLVL.

The sample holds a few counts of this clone. The V gene is TRBV30, the J gene TRBJ1-5, with 7 bases lining up with TRBD1. The CDR3 covers 17 residues. Germline CDR1 reads GTSNPN; CDR2 reads SVGIG (reference sequence). The V and J ends lost 0 bases and 0 bases, in that order; junction bases with no gene match: 8. CDR3 loop: CAWSVWDSDNSNQPQHF. The CDR3 coding sequence is TGTGCCTGGAGTGTATGGGACAGCGATAATAGCAATCAGCCCCAGCATTTT. Variable domain in full (rest from reference TRBV30 and TRBJ1-5): SQTIHQWPATLVQPVGSPLSLECTVEGTSNPNLYWYRQAAGRGLQLLFYSVGIGQISSEVPQNLSASRPQDRQFILSSKKLLLSDSGFYLCAWSVWDSDNSNQPQHFGDGTRLSIL.

V gene TRBV5-5 combines with J gene TRBJ1-1; no clear D. Trimming removed 3 bases from V and 1 base from J, with 10 bases in between. There are 14 residues in the CDR3. The germline gives CDR1 SGHKS, CDR2 YYEKEE (reference sequence). The CDR3 sequence is CASSSILRNTEAFF. CDR3 DNA: TGTGCCAGCAGCTCGATACTCCGGAACACTGAAGCTTTCTTT.

The V and J genes are TRBV6-5 and TRBJ1-6; 7 bases are a match to TRBD1. Germline-derived CDR1 and CDR2 are MNHEY and SVGAGI. V gave up 8 bases and J gave up 10 bases; unmatched junction bases: 14. The CDR3 contains 15 residues. The CDR3 region has the DNA TGTGCCAGCTGCGTTCGACAGGGAGAGTGGTCACCCCTCCACTTT. The encoded protein is CASCVRQGEWSPLHF.

This chain connects TRBV4-1 to TRBJ2-7, with TRBD2 matching 8 bases. Germline loops: CDR1 MGHRA, CDR2 YSYEKL. Losses at the gene ends were 1 base for V and 5 bases for J; bases not matched to a gene: 13. CDR3 length equals 17 residues. CDR3 in amino acids: CASSQVNLGLEYNEQYF. The CDR3 DNA sequence: TGCGCCAGCAGCCAAGTAAACTTGGGACTAGAATACAACGAGCAGTACTTC.